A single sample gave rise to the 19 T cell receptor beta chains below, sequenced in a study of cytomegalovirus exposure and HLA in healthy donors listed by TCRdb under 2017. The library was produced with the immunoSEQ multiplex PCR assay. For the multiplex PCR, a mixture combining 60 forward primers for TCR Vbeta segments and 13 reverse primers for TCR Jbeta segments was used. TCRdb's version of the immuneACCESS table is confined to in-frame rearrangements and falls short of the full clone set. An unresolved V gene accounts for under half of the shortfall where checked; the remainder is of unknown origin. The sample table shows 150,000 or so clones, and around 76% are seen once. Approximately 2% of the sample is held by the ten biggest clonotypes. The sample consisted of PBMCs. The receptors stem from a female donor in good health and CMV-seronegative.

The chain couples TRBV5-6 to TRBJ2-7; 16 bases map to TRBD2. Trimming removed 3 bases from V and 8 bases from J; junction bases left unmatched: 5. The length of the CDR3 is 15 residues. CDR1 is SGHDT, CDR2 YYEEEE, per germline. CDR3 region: CASSSGTSGRVQQYF. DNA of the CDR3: TGTGCCAGCAGCTCCGGGACTAGCGGGAGGGTACAGCAGTACTTC.

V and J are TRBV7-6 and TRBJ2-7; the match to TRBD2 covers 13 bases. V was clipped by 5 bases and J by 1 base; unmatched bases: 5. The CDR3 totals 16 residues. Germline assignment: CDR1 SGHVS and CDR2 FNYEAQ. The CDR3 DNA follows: TGTGCCAGCAGCCGACTAGCGGGGGGCTCGTCCTACGAGCAGTACTTC. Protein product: CASSRLAGGSSYEQYF.

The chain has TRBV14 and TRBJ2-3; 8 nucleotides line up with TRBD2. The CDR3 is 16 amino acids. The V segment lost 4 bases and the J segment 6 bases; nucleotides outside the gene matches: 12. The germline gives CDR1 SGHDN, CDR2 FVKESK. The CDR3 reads CASSPQVAGGGDTQYF. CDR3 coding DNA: TGTGCCAGCAGCCCCCAGGTGGCGGGGGGAGGCGATACGCAGTATTTT.

The CDR3 region is CASSVRLNAGTSGPSSYNEQFF. Written as DNA, the CDR3 is TGTGCCAGCAGCGTACGACTCAATGCCGGGACTAGCGGGCCTAGCTCCTACAATGAGCAGTTCTTC. The chain carries TRBV9 and TRBJ2-1; 12 nucleotides line up with TRBD2. CDR3 length: 22 amino acids. CDR1 is SGDLS, CDR2 YYNGEE, per germline. Germline trimming cut 1 base from V and 0 bases from J; bases unmatched to any gene: 17. Drawing the rest from reference TRBV9 and TRBJ2-1, the complete variable domain is DSGVTQTPKHLITATGQRVTLRCSPRSGDLSVYWYQQSLDQGLQFLIQYYNGEERAKGNILERFSAQQFPDLHSELNLSSLELGDSALYFCASSVRLNAGTSGPSSYNEQFFGPGTRLTVL.

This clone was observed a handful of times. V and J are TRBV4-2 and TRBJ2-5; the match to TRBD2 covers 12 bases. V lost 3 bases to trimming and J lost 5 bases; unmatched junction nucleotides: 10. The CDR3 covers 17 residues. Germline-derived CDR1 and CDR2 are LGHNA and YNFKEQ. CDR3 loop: CASSHKSRTSGAETQYF. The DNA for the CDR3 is TGTGCCAGCAGCCACAAGTCGCGGACTAGCGGGGCCGAGACCCAGTACTTC.

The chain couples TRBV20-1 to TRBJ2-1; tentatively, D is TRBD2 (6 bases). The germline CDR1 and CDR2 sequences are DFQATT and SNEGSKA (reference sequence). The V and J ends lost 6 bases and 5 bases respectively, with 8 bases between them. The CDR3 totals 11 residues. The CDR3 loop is CSALAHNEQFF. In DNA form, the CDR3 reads TGCAGTGCCCTAGCGCACAATGAGCAGTTCTTC.

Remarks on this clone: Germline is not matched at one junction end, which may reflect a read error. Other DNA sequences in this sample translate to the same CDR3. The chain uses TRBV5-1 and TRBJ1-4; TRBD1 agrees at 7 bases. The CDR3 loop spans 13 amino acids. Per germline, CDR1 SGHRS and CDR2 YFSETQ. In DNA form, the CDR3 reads TGCGCCAGCAGCCCCCTAACAGGGGAAAAATTGTTTTTT. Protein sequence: CASSPLTGEKLFF.

CDR3: CASSFTIGGDGGYTF. The CDR3 DNA is TGTGCCAGCAGCTTTACCATCGGGGGTGATGGGGGCTACACCTTC. The V call is TRBV5-6, the J call TRBJ1-2; possibly TRBD1 for D (5 bases). The V gene's germline CDR1 is SGHDT and CDR2 YYEEEE. The CDR3 totals 15 residues. V was pared by 2 bases and J by 8 bases, with 19 bases between.

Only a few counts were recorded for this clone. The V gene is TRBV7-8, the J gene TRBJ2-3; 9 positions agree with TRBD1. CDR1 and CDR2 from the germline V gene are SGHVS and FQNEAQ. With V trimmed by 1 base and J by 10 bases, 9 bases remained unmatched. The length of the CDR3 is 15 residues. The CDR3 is CASSLVRDRAGAQYF. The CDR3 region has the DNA TGTGCCAGCAGCTTAGTGCGGGACAGGGCTGGAGCGCAGTATTTT.

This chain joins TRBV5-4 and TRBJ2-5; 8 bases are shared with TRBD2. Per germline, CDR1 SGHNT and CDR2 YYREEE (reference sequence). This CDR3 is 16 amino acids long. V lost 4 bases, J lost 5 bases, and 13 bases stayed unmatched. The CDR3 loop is CASSPQRERLWETQYF. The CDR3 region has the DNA TGTGCCAGCAGCCCCCAGCGGGAGCGTCTCTGGGAGACCCAGTACTTC.

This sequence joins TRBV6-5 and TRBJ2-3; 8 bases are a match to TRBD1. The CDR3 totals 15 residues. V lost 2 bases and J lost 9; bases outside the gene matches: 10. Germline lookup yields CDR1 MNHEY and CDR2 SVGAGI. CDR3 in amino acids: CASSYGTGHLQTQYF. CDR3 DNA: TGTGCCAGCAGTTACGGGACAGGCCACCTCCAGACGCAGTATTTT.

The CDR3 loop reads CASSSPGQAYEQYF. Written as DNA, the CDR3 is TGTGCCAGCAGTTCACCGGGACAGGCCTACGAGCAGTACTTC. The chain employs TRBV28 and TRBJ2-7; 8 bases match TRBD1. V gave up 4 bases and J gave up 2 bases; unmatched junction bases: 4. CDR1 MDHEN and CDR2 SYDVKM come from the germline V gene. The CDR3 covers 14 residues.

This CDR3 is CASSETTGLMNTEAFF. As DNA, the CDR3 is TGTGCCAGCAGTGAAACGACAGGACTCATGAACACTGAAGCTTTCTTT. The rearrangement uses TRBV25-1 and TRBJ1-1; maybe TRBD1 (6 bases). In germline, CDR1 is MGHDK, CDR2 SYGVNS. The ends were cut back, 2 bases at V and 0 bases at J, with 13 bases in the middle. The length of the CDR3 is 16 residues.

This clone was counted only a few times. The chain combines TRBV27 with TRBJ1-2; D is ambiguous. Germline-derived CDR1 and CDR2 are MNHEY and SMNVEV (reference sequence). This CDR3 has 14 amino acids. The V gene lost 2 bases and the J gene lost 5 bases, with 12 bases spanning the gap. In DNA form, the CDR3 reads TGTGCCAGCAGTTTACGACCGCGAGGTTATGGCTACACCTTC. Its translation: CASSLRPRGYGYTF.

DNA for the CDR3: TGTGCCAGCAGCCAACAGGGAAGCAACACCGGGGAGCTGTTTTTT. Encoded protein: CASSQQGSNTGELFF. The genes are TRBV4-2 and TRBJ2-2, with a possible D match to TRBD1 (5 bases). V was pared by 2 bases and J by 2 bases, with 9 bases between. Germline V gene data show CDR1 as LGHNA and CDR2 as YNFKEQ. CDR3 size: 15 residues.

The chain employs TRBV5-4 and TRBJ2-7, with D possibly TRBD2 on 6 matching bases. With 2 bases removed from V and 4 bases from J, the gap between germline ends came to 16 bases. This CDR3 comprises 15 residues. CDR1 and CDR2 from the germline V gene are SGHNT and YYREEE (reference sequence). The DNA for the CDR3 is TGTGCCAGCAGCTTTTATCGGCAGGGAGGTTACGAGCAGTACTTC. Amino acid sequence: CASSFYRQGGYEQYF.

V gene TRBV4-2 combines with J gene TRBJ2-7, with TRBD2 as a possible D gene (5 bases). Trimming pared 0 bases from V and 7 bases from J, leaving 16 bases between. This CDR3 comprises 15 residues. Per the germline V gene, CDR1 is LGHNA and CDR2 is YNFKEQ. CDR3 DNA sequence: TGTGCCAGCAGCCAAGATCCCGGGGTTCTCGGGGAGCAGTACTTC. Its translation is CASSQDPGVLGEQYF.

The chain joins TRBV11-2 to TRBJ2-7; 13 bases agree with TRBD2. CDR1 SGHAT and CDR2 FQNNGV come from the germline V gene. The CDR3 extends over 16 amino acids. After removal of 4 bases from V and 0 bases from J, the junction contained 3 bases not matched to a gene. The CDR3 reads CASSWGTSGVSYEQYF. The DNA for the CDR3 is TGTGCCAGCAGCTGGGGGACTAGCGGGGTCTCCTACGAGCAGTACTTC.

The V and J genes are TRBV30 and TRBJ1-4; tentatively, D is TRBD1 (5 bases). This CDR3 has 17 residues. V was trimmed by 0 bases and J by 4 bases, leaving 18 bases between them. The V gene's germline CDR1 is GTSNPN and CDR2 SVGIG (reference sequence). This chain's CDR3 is CAWSVKGRLGGNEKLFF. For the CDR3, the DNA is TGTGCCTGGAGTGTAAAGGGGCGCTTGGGCGGTAATGAAAAACTGTTTTTT.